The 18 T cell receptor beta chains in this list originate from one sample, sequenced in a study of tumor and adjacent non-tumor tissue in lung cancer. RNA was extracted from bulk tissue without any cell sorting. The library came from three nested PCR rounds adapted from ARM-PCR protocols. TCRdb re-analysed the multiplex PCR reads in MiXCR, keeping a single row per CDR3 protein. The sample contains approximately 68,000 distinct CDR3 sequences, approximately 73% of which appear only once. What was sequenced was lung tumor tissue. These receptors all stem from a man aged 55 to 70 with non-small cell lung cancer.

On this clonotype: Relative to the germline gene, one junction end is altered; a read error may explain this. DNA of the CDR3: TGTGCCAGTAGTGGACGGGACAGGGGGCTCAATCAGCCCCAGCATTTT. This gives the protein CASSGRDRGLNQPQHF. The chain uses TRBV6-1 and TRBJ1-5, with 12 bases matching TRBD1. CDR1 MNHNS and CDR2 SASEGT come from the germline V gene. The CDR3 spans 16 residues.

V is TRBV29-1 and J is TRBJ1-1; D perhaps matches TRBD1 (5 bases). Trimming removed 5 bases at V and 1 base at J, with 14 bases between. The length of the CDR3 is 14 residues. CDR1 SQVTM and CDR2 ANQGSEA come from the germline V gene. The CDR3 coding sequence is TGCAGCGTTAAAGTGCGGGGGACGAACACTGAAGCTTTCTTT. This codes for CSVKVRGTNTEAFF.

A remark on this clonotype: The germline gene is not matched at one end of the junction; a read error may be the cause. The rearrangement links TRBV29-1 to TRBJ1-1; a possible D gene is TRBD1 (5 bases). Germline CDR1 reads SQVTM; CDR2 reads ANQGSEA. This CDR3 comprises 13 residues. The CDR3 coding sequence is TGCAGCGTGAAAGGGGTGGGAAACATTGAAGCTTTCTTT. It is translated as CSVKGVGNIEAFF.

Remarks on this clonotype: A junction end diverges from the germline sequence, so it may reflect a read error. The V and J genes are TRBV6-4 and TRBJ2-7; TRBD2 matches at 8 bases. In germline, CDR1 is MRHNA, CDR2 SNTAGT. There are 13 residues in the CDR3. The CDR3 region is CVRTELADYEHYF. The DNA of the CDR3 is TGTGTCAGGACGGAACTAGCGGACTACGAGCACTACTTC.

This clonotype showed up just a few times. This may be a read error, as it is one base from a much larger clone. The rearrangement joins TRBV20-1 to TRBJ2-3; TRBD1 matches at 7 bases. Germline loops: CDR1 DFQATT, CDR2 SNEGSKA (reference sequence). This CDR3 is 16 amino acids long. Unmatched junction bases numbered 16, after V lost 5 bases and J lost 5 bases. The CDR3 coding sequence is TGCAGTGCTCCGTCAATGGGACAGCACTACATAGATACGCAGTATTTT. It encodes CSAPSMGQHYIDTQYF.

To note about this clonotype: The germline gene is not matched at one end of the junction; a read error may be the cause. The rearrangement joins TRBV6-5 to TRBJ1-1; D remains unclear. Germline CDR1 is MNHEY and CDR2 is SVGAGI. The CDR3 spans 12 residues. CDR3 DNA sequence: TGTGCCATCGTAAGGGTGAACACTGAAGTTTTCTTT. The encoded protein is CAIVRVNTEVFF.

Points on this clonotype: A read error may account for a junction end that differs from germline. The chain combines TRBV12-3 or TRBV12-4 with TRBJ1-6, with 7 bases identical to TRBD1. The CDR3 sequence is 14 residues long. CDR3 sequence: CASILGDSNLPLHF. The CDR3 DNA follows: TGTGCCAGCATCCTCGGGGACAGCAATTTACCCCTCCACTTT.

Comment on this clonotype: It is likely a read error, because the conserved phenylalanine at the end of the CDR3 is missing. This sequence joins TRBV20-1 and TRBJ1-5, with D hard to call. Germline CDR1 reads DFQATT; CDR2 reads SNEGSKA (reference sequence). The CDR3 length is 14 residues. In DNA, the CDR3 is TGCAGTTCTAGAGATCGAGGGTCGGGGCAGCCCCAGCATTCT. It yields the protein CSSRDRGSGQPQHS.

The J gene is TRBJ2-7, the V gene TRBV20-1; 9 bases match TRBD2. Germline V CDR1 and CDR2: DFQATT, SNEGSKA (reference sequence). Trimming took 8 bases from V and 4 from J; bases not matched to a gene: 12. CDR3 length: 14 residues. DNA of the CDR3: TGCAGTACCCTGCGGACTAGCGCCTCTTACGAGCAGTACTTC. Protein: CSTLRTSASYEQYF.

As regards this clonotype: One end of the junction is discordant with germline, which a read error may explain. The CDR3 bases are TGTGCCGGCTCACCCCCCTCTGGGGCCAACGTCCTGACTTTC. This codes for CAGSPPSGANVLTF. The rearrangement joins TRBV18 to TRBJ2-6; D unclear. Per germline, CDR1 KGHSH and CDR2 LQKENI. This CDR3 is built from 14 residues.

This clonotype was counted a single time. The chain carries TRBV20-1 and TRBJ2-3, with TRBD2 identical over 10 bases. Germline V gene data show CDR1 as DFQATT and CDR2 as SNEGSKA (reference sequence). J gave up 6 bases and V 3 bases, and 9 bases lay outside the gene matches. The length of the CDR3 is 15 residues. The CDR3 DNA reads TGCAGTGCTAGTCCTAGCGGGAGTGGTATGGATACGCAGTATTTT. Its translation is CSASPSGSGMDTQYF.

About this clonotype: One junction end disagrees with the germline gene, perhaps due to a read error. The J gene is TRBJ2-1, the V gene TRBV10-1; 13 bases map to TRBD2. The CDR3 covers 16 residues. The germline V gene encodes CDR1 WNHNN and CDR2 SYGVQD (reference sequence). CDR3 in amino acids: CGSSPETSGRSNEQFF. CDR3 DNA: TGCGGCAGCAGTCCCGAGACTAGCGGGAGGAGCAATGAGCAGTTCTTC.

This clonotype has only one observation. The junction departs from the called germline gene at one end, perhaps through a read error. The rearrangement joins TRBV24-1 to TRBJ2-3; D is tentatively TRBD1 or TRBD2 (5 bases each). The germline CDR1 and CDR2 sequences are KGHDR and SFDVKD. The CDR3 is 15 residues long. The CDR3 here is CATSDPRGYTDTEYF. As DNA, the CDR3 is TGTGCAACCAGTGATCCGAGGGGCTATACAGATACGGAGTATTTT.

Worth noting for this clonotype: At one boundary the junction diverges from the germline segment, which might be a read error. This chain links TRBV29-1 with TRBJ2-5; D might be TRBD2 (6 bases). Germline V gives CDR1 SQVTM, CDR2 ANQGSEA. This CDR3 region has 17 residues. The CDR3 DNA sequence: TGCAGCGTTGATGGATACGTAGGAGGGACGATCGGCGAGATCCAGTACTTC. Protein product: CSVDGYVGGTIGEIQYF.

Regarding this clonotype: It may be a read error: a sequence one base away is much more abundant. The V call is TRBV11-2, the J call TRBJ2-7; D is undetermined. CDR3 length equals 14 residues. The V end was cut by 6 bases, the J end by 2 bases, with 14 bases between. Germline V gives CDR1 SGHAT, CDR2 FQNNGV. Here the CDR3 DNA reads TGTGCCAGCAGATTAACCGACGGAGCCTACGAGCAGTACTTC. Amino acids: CASRLTDGAYEQYF.

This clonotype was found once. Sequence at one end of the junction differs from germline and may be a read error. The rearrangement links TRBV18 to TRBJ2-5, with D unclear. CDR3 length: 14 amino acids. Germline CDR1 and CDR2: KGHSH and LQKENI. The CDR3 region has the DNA TGTACCAGCTCACCAGAGTGGCAGCCTAGGGTTCAATACTTC. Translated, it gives CTSSPEWQPRVQYF. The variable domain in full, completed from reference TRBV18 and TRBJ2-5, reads NAGVMQNPRHLVRRRGQEARLRCSPMKGHSHVYWYRQLPEEGLKFMVYLQKENIIDESGMPKERFSAEFPKEGPSILRIQQVVRGDSAAYFCTSSPEWQPRVQYFGPGTRLLVL.

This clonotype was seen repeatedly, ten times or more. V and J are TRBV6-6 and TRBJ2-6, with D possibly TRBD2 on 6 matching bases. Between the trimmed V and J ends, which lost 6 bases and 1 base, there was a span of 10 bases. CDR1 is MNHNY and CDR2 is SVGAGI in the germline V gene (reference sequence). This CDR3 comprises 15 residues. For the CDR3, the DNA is TGTGCCAGCAGGGGGGGATCTTCTGGGGCCAACGTCCTGACTTTC. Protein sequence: CASRGGSSGANVLTF.

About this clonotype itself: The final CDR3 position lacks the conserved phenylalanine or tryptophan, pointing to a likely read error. For the CDR3, the DNA is TGTGCCAGCAGCTTGGTAATTGGAGAAACAGAAGCTTTCCTT. Its protein product is CASSLVIGETEAFL. The rearrangement uses TRBV5-6 and TRBJ1-1; D not resolved. V lost 0 bases and J 8 bases, leaving 14 bases between the germline ends. Germline assignment: CDR1 SGHDT and CDR2 YYEEEE. This CDR3 region has 14 residues.